These 4 T cell receptor beta chains share one sample of origin, sequenced in a study of PD-1 blockade in classical Hodgkin lymphoma. Generated by immunoSEQ multiplex PCR, the TCRdb table keeps only in-frame clones and is missing some. This table holds 17,000 or so clones, 84% found once. The time point: newly diagnosed, previously untreated cHL patient sample. Material for sequencing was peripheral blood mononuclear cells (PBMCs). The receptors were sampled from a human donor with classical Hodgkin lymphoma.

Only one count was recorded for this clone. This rearrangement joins TRBV18 to TRBJ2-3; D tentatively reads TRBD1 or TRBD2 (5 bases each). The germline V gene encodes CDR1 KGHSH and CDR2 LQKENI. CDR3 length equals 15 residues. V shed 3 bases and J shed 2 bases, with 12 bases lying between them. CDR3 sequence reads: CASSPGAPFTDTQYF. The DNA for the CDR3 is TGTGCCAGCTCACCCGGGGCCCCGTTCACAGATACGCAGTATTTT.

The gene calls are TRBV6-1 and TRBJ1-2, with D hard to call. The germline V gene has CDR1 MNHNS and CDR2 SASEGT. The CDR3 is 13 residues long. Trimming cost V 8 bases and J 1 base, with 11 bases left between them. In nucleotides, the CDR3 is TGTGCCAGCCTGGAGGGATTTAACTATGGCTACACCTTC. It encodes CASLEGFNYGYTF.

This rearrangement joins TRBV5-4 to TRBJ2-7; 7 nucleotides align to TRBD1. After removal of 0 bases from V and 0 bases from J, the junction contained 6 bases not matched to a gene. The CDR3 extends over 16 amino acids. CDR1 and CDR2 (germline): SGHNT, YYREEE (reference sequence). The CDR3 region has the DNA TGTGCCAGCAGCTTGGGGCAACAGGGGAACTCCTACGAGCAGTACTTC. It is translated as CASSLGQQGNSYEQYF. Full variable domain (outside the CDR3, taken from reference TRBV5-4 and TRBJ2-7): ETGVTQSPTHLIKTRGQQVTLRCSSQSGHNTVSWYQQALGQGPQFIFQYYREEENGRGNFPPRFSGLQFPNYSSELNVNALELDDSALYLCASSLGQQGNSYEQYFGPGTRLTVT.

V gene TRBV6-5 combines with J gene TRBJ2-1; 9 bases match TRBD2. With V trimmed by 7 bases and J by 6 bases, 4 bases remained unmatched. CDR1 and CDR2 from the germline V gene are MNHEY and SVGAGI. There are 13 residues in the CDR3. The CDR3, as DNA: TGTGCCAGCACCCAAGCGGGAGGCAATGAGCAGTTCTTC. The encoded protein is CASTQAGGNEQFF.